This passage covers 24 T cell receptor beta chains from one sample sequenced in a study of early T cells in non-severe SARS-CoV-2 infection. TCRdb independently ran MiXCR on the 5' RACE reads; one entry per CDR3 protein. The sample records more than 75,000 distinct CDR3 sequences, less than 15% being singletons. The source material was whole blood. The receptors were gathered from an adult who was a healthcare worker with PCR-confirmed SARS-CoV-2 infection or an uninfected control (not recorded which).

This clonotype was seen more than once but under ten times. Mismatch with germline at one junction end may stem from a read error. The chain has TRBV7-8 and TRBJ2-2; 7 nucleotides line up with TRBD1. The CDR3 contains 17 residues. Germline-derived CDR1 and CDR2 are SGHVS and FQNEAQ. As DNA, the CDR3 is TGTGCCAGCAGCTGGACGACAGGACAGGAACACACCGGGGAACTGTTTTTT. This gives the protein CASSWTTGQEHTGELFF.

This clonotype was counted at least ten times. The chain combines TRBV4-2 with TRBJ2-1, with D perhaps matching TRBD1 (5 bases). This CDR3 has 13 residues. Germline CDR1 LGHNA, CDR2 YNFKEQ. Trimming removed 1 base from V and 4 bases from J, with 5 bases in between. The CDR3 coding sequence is TGTGCCAGCAGCCAAGGACAGTACAATGAGCAGTTCTTC. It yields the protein CASSQGQYNEQFF.

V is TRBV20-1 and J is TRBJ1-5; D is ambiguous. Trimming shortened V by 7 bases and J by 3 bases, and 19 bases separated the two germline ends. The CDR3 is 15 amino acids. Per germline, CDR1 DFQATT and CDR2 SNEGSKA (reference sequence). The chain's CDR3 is CSECRLSGNNQPQHF. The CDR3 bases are TGCAGTGAATGTAGGCTGTCAGGAAACAATCAGCCCCAGCATTTT.

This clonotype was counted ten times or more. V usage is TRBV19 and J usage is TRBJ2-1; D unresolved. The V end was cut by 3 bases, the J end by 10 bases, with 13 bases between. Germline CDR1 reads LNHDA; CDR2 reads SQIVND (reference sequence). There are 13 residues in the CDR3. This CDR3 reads CASSIRPALEQFF. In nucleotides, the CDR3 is TGTGCCAGTAGTATTAGGCCTGCCCTAGAGCAGTTCTTC.

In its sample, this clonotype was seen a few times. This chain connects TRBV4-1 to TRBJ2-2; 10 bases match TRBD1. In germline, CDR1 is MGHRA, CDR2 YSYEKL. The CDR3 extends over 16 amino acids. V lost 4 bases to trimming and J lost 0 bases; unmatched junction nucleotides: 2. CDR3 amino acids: CASSRGQGANTGELFF. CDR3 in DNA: TGCGCCAGCAGCCGCGGACAGGGGGCGAACACCGGGGAGCTGTTTTTT.

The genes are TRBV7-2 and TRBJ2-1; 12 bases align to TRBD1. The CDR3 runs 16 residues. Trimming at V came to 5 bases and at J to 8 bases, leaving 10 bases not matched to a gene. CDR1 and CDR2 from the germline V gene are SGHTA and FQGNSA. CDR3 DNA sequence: TGTGCCAGCAGCCCACGAACCGGGACAGGGGGCCATGAGCAGTTCTTC. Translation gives CASSPRTGTGGHEQFF.

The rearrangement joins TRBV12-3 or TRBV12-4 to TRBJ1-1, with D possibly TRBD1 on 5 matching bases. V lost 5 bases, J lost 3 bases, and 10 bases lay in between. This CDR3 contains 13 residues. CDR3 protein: CASSGDLDTEAFF. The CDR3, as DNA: TGTGCCAGCAGTGGGGACCTGGACACTGAAGCTTTCTTT.

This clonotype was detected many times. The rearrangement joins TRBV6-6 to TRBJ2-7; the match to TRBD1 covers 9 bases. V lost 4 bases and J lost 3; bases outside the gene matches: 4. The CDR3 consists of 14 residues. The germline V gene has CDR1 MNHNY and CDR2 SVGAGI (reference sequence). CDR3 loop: CASSSTGQGYEQYF. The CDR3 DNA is TGTGCCAGCAGTTCCACGGGACAGGGCTACGAGCAGTACTTC.

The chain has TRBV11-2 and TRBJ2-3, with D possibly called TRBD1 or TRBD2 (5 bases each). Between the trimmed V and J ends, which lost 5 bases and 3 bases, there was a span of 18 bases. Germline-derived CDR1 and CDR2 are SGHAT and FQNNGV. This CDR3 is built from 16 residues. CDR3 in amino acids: CASSPSGTRSTDTQYF. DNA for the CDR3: TGTGCCAGCAGCCCGTCCGGGACGCGGTCGACAGATACGCAGTATTTT.

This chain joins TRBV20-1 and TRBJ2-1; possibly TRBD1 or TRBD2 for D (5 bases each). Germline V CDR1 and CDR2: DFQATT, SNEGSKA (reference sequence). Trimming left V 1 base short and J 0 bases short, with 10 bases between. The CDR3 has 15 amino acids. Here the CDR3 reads CSARVGPASYNEQFF. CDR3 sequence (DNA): TGCAGTGCTAGAGTGGGACCAGCCTCCTACAATGAGCAGTTCTTC.

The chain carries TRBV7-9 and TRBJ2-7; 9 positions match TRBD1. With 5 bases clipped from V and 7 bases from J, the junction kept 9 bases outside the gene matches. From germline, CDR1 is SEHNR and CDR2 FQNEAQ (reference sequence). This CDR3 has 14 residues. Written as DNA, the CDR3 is TGTGCCAGCAGCAAGGGACAGGGAGAGGAGGAGCAGTACTTC. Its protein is CASSKGQGEEEQYF.

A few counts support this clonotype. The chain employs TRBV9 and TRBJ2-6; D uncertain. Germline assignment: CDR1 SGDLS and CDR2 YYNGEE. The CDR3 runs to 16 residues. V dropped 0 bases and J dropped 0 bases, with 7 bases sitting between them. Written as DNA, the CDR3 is TGTGCCAGCAGCGTAGGGACGATCTCTGGGGCCAACGTCCTGACTTTC. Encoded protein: CASSVGTISGANVLTF. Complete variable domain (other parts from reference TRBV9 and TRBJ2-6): DSGVTQTPKHLITATGQRVTLRCSPRSGDLSVYWYQQSLDQGLQFLIQYYNGEERAKGNILERFSAQQFPDLHSELNLSSLELGDSALYFCASSVGTISGANVLTFGAGSRLTVL.

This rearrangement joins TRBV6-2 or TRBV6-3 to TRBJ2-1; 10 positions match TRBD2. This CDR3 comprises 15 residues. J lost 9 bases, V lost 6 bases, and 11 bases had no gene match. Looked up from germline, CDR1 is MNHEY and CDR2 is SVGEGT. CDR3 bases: TGTGCCAGCAGCCCACTAGCGGGATTGACGGGTGAGCAGTTCTTC. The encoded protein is CASSPLAGLTGEQFF.

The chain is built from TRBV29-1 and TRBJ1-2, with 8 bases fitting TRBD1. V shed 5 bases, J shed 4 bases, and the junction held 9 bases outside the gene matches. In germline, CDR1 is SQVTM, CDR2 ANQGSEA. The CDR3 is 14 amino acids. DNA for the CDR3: TGCAGCGTTCCGGACAGGGAACTTGGCTATGGCTACACCTTC. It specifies CSVPDRELGYGYTF.

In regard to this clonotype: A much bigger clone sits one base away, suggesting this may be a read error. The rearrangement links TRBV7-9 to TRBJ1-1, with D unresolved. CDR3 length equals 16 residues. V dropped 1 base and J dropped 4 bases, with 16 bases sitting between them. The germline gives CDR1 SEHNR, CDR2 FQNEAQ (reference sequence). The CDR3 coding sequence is TGTGCCAGCAGCTTAGGGGTAGGGAGGTGGATCACTGAAGCTTTCTTT. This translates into CASSLGVGRWITEAFF.

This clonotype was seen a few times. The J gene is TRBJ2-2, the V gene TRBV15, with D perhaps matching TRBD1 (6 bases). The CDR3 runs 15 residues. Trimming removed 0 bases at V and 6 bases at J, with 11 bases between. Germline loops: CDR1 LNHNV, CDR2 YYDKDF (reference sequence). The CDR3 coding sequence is TGTGCCACCAGCAGAGATCCTAGGGGGTCCGGGGAGCTGTTTTTT. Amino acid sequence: CATSRDPRGSGELFF.

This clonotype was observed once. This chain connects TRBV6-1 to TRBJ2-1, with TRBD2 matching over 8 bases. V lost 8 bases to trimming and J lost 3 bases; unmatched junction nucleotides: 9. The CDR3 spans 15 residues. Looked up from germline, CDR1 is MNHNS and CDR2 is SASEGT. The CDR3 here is CASELLTSDYNEQFF. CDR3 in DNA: TGTGCCAGCGAACTATTGACTAGCGACTACAATGAGCAGTTCTTC.

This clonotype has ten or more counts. Here the CDR3 reads CASSIGGAFYGYTF. The CDR3 nucleotides read TGTGCCAGTAGTATAGGTGGGGCCTTCTATGGCTACACCTTC. This chain connects TRBV19 to TRBJ1-2; D perhaps matches TRBD1 (5 bases). The CDR3 covers 14 residues. Trimming stripped 1 base from V and 4 bases from J, with 10 bases between. Per the germline V gene, CDR1 is LNHDA and CDR2 is SQIVND (reference sequence).

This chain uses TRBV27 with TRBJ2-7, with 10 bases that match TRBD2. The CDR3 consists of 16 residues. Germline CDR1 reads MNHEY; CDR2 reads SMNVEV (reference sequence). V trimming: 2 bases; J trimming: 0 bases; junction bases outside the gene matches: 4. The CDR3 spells CASSLVSGRFSYEQYF. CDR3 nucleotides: TGTGCCAGCAGTTTAGTTAGCGGGAGGTTCTCCTACGAGCAGTACTTC.

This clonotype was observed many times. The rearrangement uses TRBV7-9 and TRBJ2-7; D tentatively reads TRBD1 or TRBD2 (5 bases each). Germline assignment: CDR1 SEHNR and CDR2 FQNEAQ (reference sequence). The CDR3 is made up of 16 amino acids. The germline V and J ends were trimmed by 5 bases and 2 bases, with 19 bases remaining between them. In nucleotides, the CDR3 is TGTGCCAGCAGCAGGGACGTGAGCGGCCTTACCTACGAGCAGTACTTC. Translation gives CASSRDVSGLTYEQYF.

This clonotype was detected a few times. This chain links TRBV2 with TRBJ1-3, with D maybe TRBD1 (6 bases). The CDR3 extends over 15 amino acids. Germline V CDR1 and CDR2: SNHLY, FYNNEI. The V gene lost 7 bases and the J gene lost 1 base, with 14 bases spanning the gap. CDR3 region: CASKQGQPSGNTIYF. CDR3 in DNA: TGTGCCAGCAAGCAAGGACAGCCTTCTGGAAACACCATATATTTT.

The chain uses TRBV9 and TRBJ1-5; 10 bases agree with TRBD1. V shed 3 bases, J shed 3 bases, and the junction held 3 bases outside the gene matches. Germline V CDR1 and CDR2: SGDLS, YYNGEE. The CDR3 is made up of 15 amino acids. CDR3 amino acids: CASSAGQGLNQPQHF. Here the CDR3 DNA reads TGTGCCAGCAGCGCGGGACAGGGGCTCAATCAGCCCCAGCATTTT.

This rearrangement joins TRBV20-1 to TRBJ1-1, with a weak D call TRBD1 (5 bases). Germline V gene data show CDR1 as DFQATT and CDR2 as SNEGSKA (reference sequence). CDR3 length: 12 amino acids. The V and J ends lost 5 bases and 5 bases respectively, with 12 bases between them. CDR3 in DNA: TGCAGTGCTTTAACGCGGGGGACTGAAGCTTTCTTT. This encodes CSALTRGTEAFF.

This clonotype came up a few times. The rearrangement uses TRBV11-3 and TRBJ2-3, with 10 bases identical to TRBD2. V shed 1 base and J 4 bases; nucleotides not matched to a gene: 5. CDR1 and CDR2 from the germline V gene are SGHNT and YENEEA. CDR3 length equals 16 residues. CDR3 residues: CASSLGQLAGPDTQYF. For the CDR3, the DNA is TGTGCCAGCAGCTTAGGGCAACTAGCGGGACCAGATACGCAGTATTTT.